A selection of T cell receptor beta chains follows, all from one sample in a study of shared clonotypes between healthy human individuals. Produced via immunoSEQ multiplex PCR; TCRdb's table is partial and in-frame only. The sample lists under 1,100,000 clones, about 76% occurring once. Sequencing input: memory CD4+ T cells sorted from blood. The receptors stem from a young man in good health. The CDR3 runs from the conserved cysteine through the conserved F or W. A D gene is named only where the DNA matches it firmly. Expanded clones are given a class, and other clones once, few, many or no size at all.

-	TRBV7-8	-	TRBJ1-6	TGTGCCAGCAGTTTGGACCGCCAAAGTAATAATTCACCCCTCCACTTT	CASSLDRQSNNSPLHF
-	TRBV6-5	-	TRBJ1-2	TGTGCCAGCAGTCCCCTGACCATTCGGCCTCTAGGCTACACCTTC	CASSPLTIRPLGYTF
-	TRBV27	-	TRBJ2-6	TGTGCCAGCAGTTTAGTGGGGCAATACTCTGGGGCCAACGTCCTGACTTTC	CASSLVGQYSGANVLTF
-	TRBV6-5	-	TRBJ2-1	TGTGCCAGCAGCCGTAACAATGAGCAGTTCTTC	CASSRNNEQFF
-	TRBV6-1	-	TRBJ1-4	TGTGCCAGCAGTGAAGGGGTGCGGGAAAAACTGTTTTTT	CASSEGVREKLFF
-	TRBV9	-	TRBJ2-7	TGTGCCAGCAGCGCCGATGCCAACTACGAGCAGTACTTC	CASSADANYEQYF
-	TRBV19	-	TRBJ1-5	TGTGCCAGCGGAACAGTAAATAGCAATCAGCCCCAGCATTTT	CASGTVNSNQPQHF
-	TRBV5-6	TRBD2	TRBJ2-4	TGTGCCAGCAGCCGACTAGCGGAGAAAAACATTCAGTACTTC	CASSRLAEKNIQYF
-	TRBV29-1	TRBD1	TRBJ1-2	TGCAGCGTGACAGCCGGGACAGGAGTCAACTATGGCTACACCTTC	CSVTAGTGVNYGYTF
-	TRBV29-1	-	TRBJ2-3	TGCAGCGTTGAGTTTGTAGATACGCAGTATTTT	CSVEFVDTQYF
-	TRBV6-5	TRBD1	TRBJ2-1	TGTGCCAGCAAACAGGGGGCGAGGAATGAGCAGTTCTTC	CASKQGARNEQFF
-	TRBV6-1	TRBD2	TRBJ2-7	TGTGCCAGGAATGATAGCGGGAGGAACGCCTACGAGCAGTACTTC	CARNDSGRNAYEQYF
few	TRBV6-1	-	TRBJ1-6	TGTGCCAGCAGGCCAGGGGCGGCTAATTCACCCCTCCACTTT	CASRPGAANSPLHF
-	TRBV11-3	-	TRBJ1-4	TGTGCCAGCAGCCCGGGGCGGGGACCAGGTGAAAAACTGTTTTTT	CASSPGRGPGEKLFF
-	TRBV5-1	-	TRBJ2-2	TGCGCCAGCAGCCGGGGTGGGATGAACACCGGGGAGCTGTTTTTT	CASSRGGMNTGELFF
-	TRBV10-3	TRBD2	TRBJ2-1	TGTGCCACTCGGGGGGGCTTATACAATGAGCAGTTCTTC	CATRGGLYNEQFF
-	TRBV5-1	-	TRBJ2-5	TGCGCCAGCAGCCCGGGTGGAGCGATAGCGTCGGGGGAGACCCAGTACTTC	CASSPGGAIASGETQYF
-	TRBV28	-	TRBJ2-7	TGTGCCACAGGGAAAACAACCTACGAGCAGTACTTC	CATGKTTYEQYF
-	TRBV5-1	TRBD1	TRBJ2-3	TGCGCCAGCAGCTTGGCCGGACAGGGTCCCACAGATACGCAGTATTTT	CASSLAGQGPTDTQYF
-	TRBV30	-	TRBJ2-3	TGTGCCTGCGAGGGGGATACGCAGTATTTT	CACEGDTQYF
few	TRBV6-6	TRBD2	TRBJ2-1	TGTGCCAGCAGTTCACTAGCGGGGCCCTACAATGAGCAGTTCTTC	CASSSLAGPYNEQFF
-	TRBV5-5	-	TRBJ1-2	TGTGCCAGCAGCTCACGATTAGCAGGGGCCAACCGCTATGGCTACACCTTC	CASSSRLAGANRYGYTF
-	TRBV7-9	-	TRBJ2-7	TGTGCCAGCAGCTTAGCCCTAAGCGCTGGAGGTAATATTGTCTACGAGCAGTACTTC	CASSLALSAGGNIVYEQYF
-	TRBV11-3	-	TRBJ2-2	TGTGCCAGCAGCTTAGGGGTCCCAGGGGAGCTGTTTTTT	CASSLGVPGELFF
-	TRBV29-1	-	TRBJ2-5	TGCAGCGTGAAACTTGGCCAAGAGACCCAGTACTTC	CSVKLGQETQYF
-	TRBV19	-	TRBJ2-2	TGTGCCAGTAGGTTCAGCGGGGAGCTGTTTTTT	CASRFSGELFF
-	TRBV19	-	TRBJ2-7	TGTGCCAGTAGTCCTAAGGAGGGGCCCACCTACGAGCAGTACTTC	CASSPKEGPTYEQYF
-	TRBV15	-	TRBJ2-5	TGTGCCACCAGCAGAGATCTCCCCTATCGAGAGACCCAGTACTTC	CATSRDLPYRETQYF
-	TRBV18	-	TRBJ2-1	TGTGCCAGCTCACCGGATGGACTATCCTCCTACAATGAGCAGTTCTTC	CASSPDGLSSYNEQFF
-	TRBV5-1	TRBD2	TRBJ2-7	TGCGCCAGCAGCTTGTACCCCGGGACTAGCGGCTCCTACGAGCAGTACTTC	CASSLYPGTSGSYEQYF
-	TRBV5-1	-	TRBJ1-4	TGCGCCAGCAGCTTTAACAGAGCAACTAATGAAAAACTGTTTTTT	CASSFNRATNEKLFF
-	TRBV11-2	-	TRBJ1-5	TGTGCCAGCAGCTTAGGCGCAGGGAAGGATCAGCCCCAGCATTTT	CASSLGAGKDQPQHF
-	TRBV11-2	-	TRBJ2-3	TGTGCCAGCAGCTCCCCGGGAGCGCAGATAACGCAGTATTTT	CASSSPGAQITQYF
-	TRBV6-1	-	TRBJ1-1	TGTGCCAGCAGTGCTAAATGGAACACTGAAGCTTTCTTT	CASSAKWNTEAFF
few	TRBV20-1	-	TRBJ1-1	TGCAGTGCTCAGCCGTACACTGAAGCTTTCTTT	CSAQPYTEAFF
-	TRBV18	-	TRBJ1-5	TGTGCCAGCTCACCAGGGGCAGGGGCGGGCCCCCAGCATTTT	CASSPGAGAGPQHF
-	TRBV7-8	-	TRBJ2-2	TGTGCCAGCACCTCCGGGACAAATACCGGGGAGCTGTTTTTT	CASTSGTNTGELFF
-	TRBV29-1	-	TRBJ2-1	TGCAGCGTTGTTCGGGAAGCCGAGCAGTTCTTC	CSVVREAEQFF
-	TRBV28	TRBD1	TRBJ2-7	TGTGCCAGCAGTCCAGCGGGACAGGGAAGCCACGAGCAGTACTTC	CASSPAGQGSHEQYF
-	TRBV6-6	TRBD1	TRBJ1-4	TGTGCCAGCCTCCAGCGGCAGGGGGCGAATGAAAAACTGTTTTTT	CASLQRQGANEKLFF
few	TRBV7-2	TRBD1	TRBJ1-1	TGTGCCAGCACCCTAGGACAGGGGTTAGCTGAAGCTTTCTTT	CASTLGQGLAEAFF
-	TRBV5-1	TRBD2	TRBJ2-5	TGCGCCAGCAGCTTGAGGGAGGGTCGGGAGACCCAGTACTTC	CASSLREGRETQYF
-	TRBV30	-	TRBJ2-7	TGTGCCTGGAGGGACTGGCCCACGCAGTACTTC	CAWRDWPTQYF
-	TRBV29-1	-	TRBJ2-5	TGCAGCGTAGCCCTCGGGCAGCAAGAGACCCAGTACTTC	CSVALGQQETQYF
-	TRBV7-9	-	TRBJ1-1	TGTGCCAGCAGCCGACAGATTGAAGCTTTCTTT	CASSRQIEAFF
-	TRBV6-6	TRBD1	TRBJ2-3	TGTGCCAGCAGCAGGGGGACAGATACGCAGTATTTT	CASSRGTDTQYF
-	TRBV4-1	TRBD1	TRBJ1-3	TGCGCCAGCAGCCAAGAATTAGGGGGCGGAAACACCATATATTTT	CASSQELGGGNTIYF
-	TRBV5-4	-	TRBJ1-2	TGTGCCAGCAGCCAGACTGGCAAGAATGTTAACTATGGCTACACCTTC	CASSQTGKNVNYGYTF
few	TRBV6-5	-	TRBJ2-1	TGTGCCAGCAGTCGGACTAACAATGAGCAGTTCTTC	CASSRTNNEQFF
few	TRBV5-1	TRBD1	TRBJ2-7	TGCGCCAGCAGCTTGGTTGGATACCGGGACAGGGGATACGAGCAGTACTTC	CASSLVGYRDRGYEQYF
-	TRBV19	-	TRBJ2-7	TGTGCCAGTAGTATAGACAGGGCTACCTACGAGCAGTACTTC	CASSIDRATYEQYF
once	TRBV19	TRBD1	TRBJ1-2	TGTGCCAGTAACCTTCCGGGACAGGACTATGGCTACACCTTC	CASNLPGQDYGYTF
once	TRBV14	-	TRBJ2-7	TGTGCCAGCAGCCAAGGCCTAGGTTACGAGCAGTACTTC	CASSQGLGYEQYF
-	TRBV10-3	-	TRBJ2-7	TGTGCCATCAGTTGGGACACGGGGGAGCAGTACTTC	CAISWDTGEQYF
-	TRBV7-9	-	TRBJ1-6	TGTGCCAGCACCACGGGACGGGGAATCATACCCCTCCACTTT	CASTTGRGIIPLHF